This T cell receptor (beta chain) was recovered during a study of blood T cell repertoires in COVID-19. Study background: The United States, Italy and Spain supplied acute and convalescent COVID-19 samples. Sources were T cells, B-cell-depleted T cells, or PBMCs; the material itself was cDNA or gDNA.

Assay: immunoSEQ multiplex PCR; the TCRdb copy retains only in-frame clones and omits some. The profile covers 55,000 to 85,000 clones, with approximately 80% appearing a single time and roughly 0.83% taken by the ten largest. The sequence came from an older woman with acute or convalescent COVID-19. Sequencing was carried out using peripheral blood.

The CDR3 sequence: CASSSTTSGRVSSYEQYF. In DNA, the CDR3 is TGTGCCAGCAGCTCCACTACTAGCGGGAGAGTATCCTCCTACGAGCAGTACTTC. V gene TRBV7-6 combines with J gene TRBJ2-7; 11 nucleotides match TRBD2. The germline V gene encodes CDR1 SGHVS and CDR2 FNYEAQ. This CDR3 is built from 18 residues. Trimming took 4 bases from V and 0 from J; bases not matched to a gene: 11.